This TCR beta chain was retrieved from a study of cytotoxic CD8 clonotypes in ibrutinib-treated CLL. Regarding the study as a whole: Age-matched healthy donor levels were exceeded by baseline clonality, which tracked circulating CD8+ T-cell counts.

Libraries were prepared by immunoSEQ multiplex PCR; TCRdb keeps only in-frame clonotypes and omits some of them. Of around 70,000 clones listed, approximately 90% are singletons. Trimming left V 0 bases short and J 0 bases short, with 16 bases between. The CDR3 has 17 residues. The germline CDR1 and CDR2 sequences are SGHDT and YYEEEE. Remarks on this clone: The antigen is undetermined.

The receptor's source is a human donor with chronic lymphocytic leukemia. The chain links TRBV5-6 to TRBJ2-7; D not resolved. The source was PBMCs, collected after 12 months of ibrutinib treatment. CDR3 coding DNA: TGTGCCAGCAGCTTGGGGTCCATAGACACGAGCTCCTACGAGCAGTACTTC. Encoded protein: CASSLGSIDTSSYEQYF. Variable domain in full (rest from reference TRBV5-6 and TRBJ2-7): DAGVTQSPTHLIKTRGQQVTLRCSPKSGHDTVSWYQQALGQGPQFIFQYYEEEERQRGNFPDRFSGHQFPNYSSELNVNALLLGDSALYLCASSLGSIDTSSYEQYFGPGTRLTVT.